These 18 T cell receptor beta chains share one sample of origin, sequenced in a study of blood T cell repertoires in COVID-19. Sequenced by immunoSEQ multiplex PCR; TCRdb stores in-frame clones only, minus some. The data contain over 130,000 clones, roughly 85% of them singletons. Specimen: peripheral blood. The receptor source for this set is a man between 70 and 80 years old with acute or convalescent COVID-19.

For the CDR3, the DNA is TGCGCCAGCAGCCAATTTAGTGGGACAGCTAATTCACCCCTCCACTTT. This sequence encodes CASSQFSGTANSPLHF. The chain has TRBV4-3 and TRBJ1-6, with 7 bases that match TRBD1. CDR1 LGHNA and CDR2 YSLEER come from the germline V gene. CDR3 length: 16 amino acids. Trimming removed 2 bases from V and 6 bases from J; junction bases left unmatched: 7.

The chain is built from TRBV29-1 and TRBJ2-3; possible D gene TRBD2, 6 bases. The CDR3 contains 16 residues. With 4 bases removed from V and 3 bases from J, the gap between germline ends came to 20 bases. In germline, CDR1 is SQVTM, CDR2 ANQGSEA. The CDR3 spells CSVGRGAVLGTDTQYF. The CDR3 nucleotides are TGCAGCGTTGGGAGGGGAGCGGTCCTTGGGACAGATACGCAGTATTTT.

The genes are TRBV29-1 and TRBJ2-1, with 8 bases lining up with TRBD2. The V gene's germline CDR1 is SQVTM and CDR2 ANQGSEA. This CDR3 is built from 13 residues. Trimming removed 2 bases from V and 9 bases from J; junction bases left unmatched: 6. CDR3 in DNA: TGCAGCGTTGAATATGTAGCGGGGTCTGAGCAGTTCTTC. It translates to CSVEYVAGSEQFF.

V is TRBV24-1 and J is TRBJ1-1; no firm D call. Germline loops: CDR1 KGHDR, CDR2 SFDVKD. The CDR3 length is 15 residues. V lost 2 bases to trimming and J lost 1 base, with 10 bases between them. This chain's CDR3 is CATSDSGSGNTEAFF. The CDR3 DNA reads as TGTGCCACCAGTGATTCCGGGAGTGGGAACACTGAAGCTTTCTTT.

The J gene is TRBJ1-1, the V gene TRBV28; D is possibly TRBD1 (5 bases). The V gene lost 6 bases and the J gene lost 4 bases, with 15 bases spanning the gap. The CDR3 is made up of 14 amino acids. CDR1 MDHEN and CDR2 SYDVKM come from the germline V gene. CDR3 in amino acids: CASSPRGVGTEAFF. As DNA, the CDR3 is TGTGCCAGCAGCCCCCGGGGGGTGGGCACTGAAGCTTTCTTT.

This clone was counted only a few times. V gene TRBV14 combines with J gene TRBJ2-1, with 11 bases aligning to TRBD2. V trimming: 3 bases; J trimming: 7 bases; junction bases outside the gene matches: 5. CDR3 length: 15 amino acids. CDR1 is SGHDN, CDR2 FVKESK, per germline. This chain's CDR3 is CASSHTSGRLNEQFF. The CDR3, as DNA: TGTGCCAGCAGCCACACTAGCGGGAGATTAAATGAGCAGTTCTTC.

The chain recombines TRBV6-2 or TRBV6-3 with TRBJ2-7; possibly TRBD2 for D (6 bases). Trimming stripped 2 bases from V and 0 bases from J, with 17 bases between. Looked up from germline, CDR1 is MNHEY and CDR2 is SVGEGT. This CDR3 is built from 17 residues. The CDR3 DNA sequence: TGTGCCAGCAGTTACCGAGGAAGTTCGGGGGTCTCCTACGAGCAGTACTTC. It specifies CASSYRGSSGVSYEQYF.

This clone has just one count. The chain links TRBV27 to TRBJ2-1; tentative D call: TRBD2 (5 bases). The CDR3 spans 13 residues. CDR1 and CDR2 from the germline V gene are MNHEY and SMNVEV (reference sequence). Trimming removed 4 bases at V and 8 bases at J, with 12 bases between. CDR3 sequence (DNA): TGTGCCAGCAGTTACTCAACTAGAGATGAGCAGTTCTTC. Protein: CASSYSTRDEQFF.

This clone was detected only a few times. V and J are TRBV7-2 and TRBJ1-5, with 9 positions matching TRBD1. The junction had 1 base not matched to a gene; V was cut back by 2 bases and J by 2 bases. CDR1 is SGHTA and CDR2 is FQGNSA in the germline V gene. CDR3 length: 15 amino acids. The CDR3 loop is CASSLRTGGNQPQHF. CDR3 nucleotides: TGTGCCAGCAGCTTAAGGACAGGGGGCAATCAGCCCCAGCATTTT.

V is TRBV6-6 and J is TRBJ2-7; 8 nucleotides agree with TRBD1. Germline CDR1 and CDR2: MNHNY and SVGAGI (reference sequence). Germline trimming cut 6 bases from V and 0 bases from J; bases unmatched to any gene: 10. The CDR3 has 16 residues. In DNA, the CDR3 is TGTGCCAGCAGGACCCCCAGGACAGGGAGCTCCTACGAGCAGTACTTC. It encodes CASRTPRTGSSYEQYF.

This clone was recorded at least ten times. V gene TRBV19 combines with J gene TRBJ2-7; TRBD1 aligns across 9 bases. V was clipped by 5 bases and J by 7 bases; unmatched bases: 9. CDR1 LNHDA and CDR2 SQIVND come from the germline V gene (reference sequence). This CDR3 contains 14 residues. DNA for the CDR3: TGTGCCAGTAGTGTTGGGACAGGGCGAGGGGAGCAGTACTTC. It specifies CASSVGTGRGEQYF.

The CDR3, as DNA: TGTGCCAGCAGCTTGGCAGCGGGAGGGGGGTATGAGCAGTTCTTC. The encoded protein is CASSLAAGGGYEQFF. The chain employs TRBV5-4 and TRBJ2-1; 10 bases align to TRBD2. The CDR3 contains 15 residues. Trimming took 0 bases from V and 8 from J; bases not matched to a gene: 5. The germline gives CDR1 SGHNT, CDR2 YYREEE (reference sequence).

The V gene is TRBV15, the J gene TRBJ2-3, with D tentatively TRBD2 (5 bases). V shed 1 base and J shed 1 base, with 9 bases lying between them. Per the germline V gene, CDR1 is LNHNV and CDR2 is YYDKDF (reference sequence). CDR3 length: 15 amino acids. The CDR3 sequence: CATSRGGAGTDTQYF. The CDR3 DNA reads as TGTGCCACCAGCAGAGGGGGAGCTGGCACAGATACGCAGTATTTT.

This chain joins TRBV5-6 and TRBJ1-6, with TRBD1 identical over 8 bases. The CDR3 length is 16 residues. Germline values: CDR1 SGHDT, CDR2 YYEEEE. Trimming cost V 2 bases and J 10 bases; bases outside gene matches: 11. CDR3 residues: CASSFGTGTGPSPLHF. The CDR3, as DNA: TGTGCCAGCAGCTTCGGAACCGGGACAGGACCCTCACCCCTCCACTTT.

The chain uses TRBV28 and TRBJ1-1; maybe TRBD1 (6 bases). This CDR3 comprises 12 residues. V lost 6 bases and J 5 bases, leaving 10 bases between the germline ends. Per germline, CDR1 MDHEN and CDR2 SYDVKM. The CDR3 region is CASRGARTEAFF. DNA for the CDR3: TGTGCCAGCAGGGGGGCGCGGACTGAAGCTTTCTTT.

The V call is TRBV19, the J call TRBJ2-5; D might be TRBD2 (6 bases). Trimming left V 3 bases short and J 1 base short, with 9 bases between. The germline V gene encodes CDR1 LNHDA and CDR2 SQIVND (reference sequence). This CDR3 is 14 amino acids long. Here the CDR3 reads CASSISSAQETQYF. The DNA of the CDR3 is TGTGCCAGTAGTATCTCTAGCGCCCAAGAGACCCAGTACTTC.

The chain combines TRBV29-1 with TRBJ2-3; 11 nucleotides agree with TRBD1. The CDR3 extends over 16 amino acids. Germline V gives CDR1 SQVTM, CDR2 ANQGSEA. The V and J ends lost 4 bases and 5 bases, in that order; junction bases with no gene match: 11. The CDR3 loop is CSVAPTDRGREDTQYF. The CDR3 DNA reads as TGCAGCGTTGCACCAACGGACAGGGGGCGAGAAGATACGCAGTATTTT.

V gene TRBV7-2 combines with J gene TRBJ1-1; D gene uncertain. Deletions cut 0 bases from V and 3 bases from J, with 8 bases between. Germline V gene data show CDR1 as SGHTA and CDR2 as FQGNSA. The CDR3 has 14 amino acids. DNA for the CDR3: TGTGCCAGCAGCTTAGCGGGCTCATACACTGAAGCTTTCTTT. Translating it yields CASSLAGSYTEAFF. Full variable domain (rest looked up from reference TRBV7-2 and TRBJ1-1): GAGVSQSPSNKVTEKGKDVELRCDPISGHTALYWYRQSLGQGLEFLIYFQGNSAPDKSGLPSDRFSAERTGGSVSTLTIQRTQQEDSAVYLCASSLAGSYTEAFFGQGTRLTVV.